Only a few counts were recorded for the clone carrying this TCR beta chain. The antigen is not known. The sample is drawn from a study of CD8 T cells in ankylosing spondylitis. Molecular-barcoded quantitative 5'-RACE produced these TCR beta libraries. TCRdb reanalysed the 5' RACE reads using MiXCR and keeps one entry per CDR3 protein. The sample contains fewer than 750,000 distinct CDR3 sequences, roughly 20% of which appear only once. Unmatched junction bases numbered 6, after V lost 6 bases and J lost 3 bases. This CDR3 spans 14 amino acids. Germline CDR1 SQVTM, CDR2 ANQGSEA. General observations from the study: Disease-linked clones had a CD8+ phenotype and relatively low frequency in peripheral blood. A motif in TCR beta, a set of roughly eight highly homologous variants, appeared characteristic of ankylosing spondylitis blood. Some of the motif variants had earlier been found in reactive arthritis patients' fluid and blood.

The receptor comes from a male donor with ankylosing spondylitis. V is TRBV29-1 and J is TRBJ2-1; 9 bases agree with TRBD1. Sequencing input: blood, either unsorted or a sorted T cell fraction (not recorded which). The CDR3 DNA reads TGCAGCGTAGAGACAGGGGGAAACTACAATGAGCAGTTCTTC. This translates into CSVETGGNYNEQFF.